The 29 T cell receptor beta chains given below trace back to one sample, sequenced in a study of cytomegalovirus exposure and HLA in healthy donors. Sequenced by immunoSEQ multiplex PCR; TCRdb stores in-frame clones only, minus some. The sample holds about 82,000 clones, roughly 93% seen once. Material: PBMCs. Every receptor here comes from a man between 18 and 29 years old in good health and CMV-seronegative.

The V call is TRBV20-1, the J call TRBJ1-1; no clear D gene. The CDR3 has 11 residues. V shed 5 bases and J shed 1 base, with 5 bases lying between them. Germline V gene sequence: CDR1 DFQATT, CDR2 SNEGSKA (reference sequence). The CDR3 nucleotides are TGCAGTGCTCCCCGGAACACTGAAGCTTTCTTT. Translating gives CSAPRNTEAFF.

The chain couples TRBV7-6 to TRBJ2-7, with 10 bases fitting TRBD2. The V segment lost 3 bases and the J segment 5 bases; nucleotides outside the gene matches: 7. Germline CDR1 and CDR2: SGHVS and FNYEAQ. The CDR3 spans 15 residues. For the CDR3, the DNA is TGTGCCAGCAGCTTGTTAGCGGGAGGATCGAACGAGCAGTACTTC. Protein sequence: CASSLLAGGSNEQYF.

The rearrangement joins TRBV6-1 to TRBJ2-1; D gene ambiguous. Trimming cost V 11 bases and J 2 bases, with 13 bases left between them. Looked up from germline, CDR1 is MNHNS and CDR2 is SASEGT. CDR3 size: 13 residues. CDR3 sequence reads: CAAHNQTYNEQFF. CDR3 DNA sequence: TGTGCCGCCCATAACCAGACCTACAATGAGCAGTTCTTC.

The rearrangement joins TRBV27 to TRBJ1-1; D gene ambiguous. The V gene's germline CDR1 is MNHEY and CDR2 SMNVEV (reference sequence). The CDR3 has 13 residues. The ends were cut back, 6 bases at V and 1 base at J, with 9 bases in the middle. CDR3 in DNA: TGTGCCAGCAGGGGCTTGTGGAACACTGAAGCTTTCTTT. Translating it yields CASRGLWNTEAFF.

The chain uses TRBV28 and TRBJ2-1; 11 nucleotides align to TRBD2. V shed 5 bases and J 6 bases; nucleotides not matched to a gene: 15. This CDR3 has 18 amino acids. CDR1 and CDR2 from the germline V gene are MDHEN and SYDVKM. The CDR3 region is CASSPPPMTSGARNEQFF. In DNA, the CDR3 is TGTGCCAGCAGTCCCCCCCCCATGACTAGCGGGGCCCGCAATGAGCAGTTCTTC.

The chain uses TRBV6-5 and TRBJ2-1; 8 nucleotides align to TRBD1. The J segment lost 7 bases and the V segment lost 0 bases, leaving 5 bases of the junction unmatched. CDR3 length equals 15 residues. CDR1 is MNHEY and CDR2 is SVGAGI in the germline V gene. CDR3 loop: CASSYSVQGGNEQFF. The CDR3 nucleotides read TGTGCCAGCAGTTACTCGGTACAGGGGGGAAATGAGCAGTTCTTC.

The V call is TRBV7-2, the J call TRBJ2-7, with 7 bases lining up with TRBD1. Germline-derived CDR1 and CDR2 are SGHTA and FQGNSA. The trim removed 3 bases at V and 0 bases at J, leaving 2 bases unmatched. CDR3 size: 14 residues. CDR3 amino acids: CASSLGQNSYEQYF. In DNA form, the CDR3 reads TGTGCCAGCAGCTTGGGACAGAACTCCTACGAGCAGTACTTC. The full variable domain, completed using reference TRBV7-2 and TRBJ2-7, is GAGVSQSPSNKVTEKGKDVELRCDPISGHTALYWYRQSLGQGLEFLIYFQGNSAPDKSGLPSDRFSAERTGGSVSTLTIQRTQQEDSAVYLCASSLGQNSYEQYFGPGTRLTVT.

The DNA of the CDR3 is TGTGCCACCAGCACCGGGGACAGGGACCCCACTGAAGCTTTCTTT. Its protein product is CATSTGDRDPTEAFF. The V call is TRBV15, the J call TRBJ1-1, with 9 positions matching TRBD1. Germline trimming cut 4 bases from V and 4 bases from J; bases unmatched to any gene: 7. CDR1 and CDR2 from the germline V gene are LNHNV and YYDKDF (reference sequence). The CDR3 extends over 15 amino acids.

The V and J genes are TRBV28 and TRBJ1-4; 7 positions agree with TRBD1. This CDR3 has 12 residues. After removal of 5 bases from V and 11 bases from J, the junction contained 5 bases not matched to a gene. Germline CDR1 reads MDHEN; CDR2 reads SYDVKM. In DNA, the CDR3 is TGTGCCAGCAGTCAAGACAGGGTCAAACTGTTTTTT. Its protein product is CASSQDRVKLFF.

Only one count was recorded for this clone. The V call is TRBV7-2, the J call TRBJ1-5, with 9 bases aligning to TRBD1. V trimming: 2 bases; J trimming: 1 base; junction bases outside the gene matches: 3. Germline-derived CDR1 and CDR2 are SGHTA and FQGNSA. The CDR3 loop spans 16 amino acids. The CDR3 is CASSLTGGGSNQPQHF. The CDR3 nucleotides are TGTGCCAGCAGCTTAACAGGGGGCGGAAGCAATCAGCCCCAGCATTTT. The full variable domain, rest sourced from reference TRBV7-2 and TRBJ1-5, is GAGVSQSPSNKVTEKGKDVELRCDPISGHTALYWYRQSLGQGLEFLIYFQGNSAPDKSGLPSDRFSAERTGGSVSTLTIQRTQQEDSAVYLCASSLTGGGSNQPQHFGDGTRLSIL.

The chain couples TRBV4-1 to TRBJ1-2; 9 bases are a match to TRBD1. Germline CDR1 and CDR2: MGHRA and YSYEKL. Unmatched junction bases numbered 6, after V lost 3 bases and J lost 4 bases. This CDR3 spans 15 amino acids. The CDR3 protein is CASSHPTGGSYGYTF. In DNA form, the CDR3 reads TGCGCCAGCAGCCACCCGACAGGGGGGTCCTATGGCTACACCTTC.

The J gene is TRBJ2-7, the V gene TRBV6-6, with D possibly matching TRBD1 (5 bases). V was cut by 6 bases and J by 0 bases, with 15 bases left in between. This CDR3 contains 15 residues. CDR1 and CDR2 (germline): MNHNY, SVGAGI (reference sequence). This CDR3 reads CASRATDPSSYEQYF. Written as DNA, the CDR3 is TGTGCCAGCAGAGCGACAGATCCATCCTCCTACGAGCAGTACTTC.

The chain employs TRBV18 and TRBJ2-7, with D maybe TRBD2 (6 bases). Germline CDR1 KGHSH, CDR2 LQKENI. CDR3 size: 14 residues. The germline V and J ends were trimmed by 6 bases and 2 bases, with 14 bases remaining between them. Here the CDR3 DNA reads TGTGCCAGCTCCCTCGGGACTTTGACCTACGAGCAGTACTTC. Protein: CASSLGTLTYEQYF.

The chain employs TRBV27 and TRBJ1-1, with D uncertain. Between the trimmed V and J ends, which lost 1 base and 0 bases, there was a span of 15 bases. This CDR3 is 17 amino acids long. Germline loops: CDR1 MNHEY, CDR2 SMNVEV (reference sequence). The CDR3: CASSLFSLSTMNTEAFF. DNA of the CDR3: TGTGCCAGCAGTTTATTTAGTCTAAGTACTATGAACACTGAAGCTTTCTTT.

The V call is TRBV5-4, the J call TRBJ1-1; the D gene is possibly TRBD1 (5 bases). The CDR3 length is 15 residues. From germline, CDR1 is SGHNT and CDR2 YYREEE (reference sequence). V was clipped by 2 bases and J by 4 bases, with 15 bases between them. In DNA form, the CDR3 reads TGTGCCAGCAGCTTAAGCGGGGGGTGGGCCACTGAAGCTTTCTTT. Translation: CASSLSGGWATEAFF. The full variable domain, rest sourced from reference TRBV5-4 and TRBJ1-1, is ETGVTQSPTHLIKTRGQQVTLRCSSQSGHNTVSWYQQALGQGPQFIFQYYREEENGRGNFPPRFSGLQFPNYSSELNVNALELDDSALYLCASSLSGGWATEAFFGQGTRLTVV.

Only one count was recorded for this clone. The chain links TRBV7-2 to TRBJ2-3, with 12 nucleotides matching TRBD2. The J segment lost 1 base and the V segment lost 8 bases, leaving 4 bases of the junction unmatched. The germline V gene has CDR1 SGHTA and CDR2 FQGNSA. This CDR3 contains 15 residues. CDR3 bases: TGTGCCAGCTTTCGACTAGCGGGAGGCACAGATACGCAGTATTTT. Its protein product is CASFRLAGGTDTQYF. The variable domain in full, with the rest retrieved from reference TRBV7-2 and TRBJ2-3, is GAGVSQSPSNKVTEKGKDVELRCDPISGHTALYWYRQSLGQGLEFLIYFQGNSAPDKSGLPSDRFSAERTGGSVSTLTIQRTQQEDSAVYLCASFRLAGGTDTQYFGPGTRLTVL.

This CDR3 reads CASSPLGQGMGKLFF. The DNA for the CDR3 is TGTGCCAGCTCACCACTCGGACAGGGGATGGGAAAACTGTTTTTT. V gene TRBV18 combines with J gene TRBJ1-4, with 9 bases fitting TRBD1. The ends lost 1 base at V and 10 bases at J; junction bases unmatched: 7. The CDR3 is 15 residues long. The germline CDR1 and CDR2 sequences are KGHSH and LQKENI.

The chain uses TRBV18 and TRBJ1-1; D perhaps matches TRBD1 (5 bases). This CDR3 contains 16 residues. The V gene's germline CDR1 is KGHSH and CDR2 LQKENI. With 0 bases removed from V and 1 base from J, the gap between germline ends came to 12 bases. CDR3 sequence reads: CASSPPLPDTNTEAFF. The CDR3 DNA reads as TGTGCCAGCTCACCACCTTTGCCGGACACGAACACTGAAGCTTTCTTT.

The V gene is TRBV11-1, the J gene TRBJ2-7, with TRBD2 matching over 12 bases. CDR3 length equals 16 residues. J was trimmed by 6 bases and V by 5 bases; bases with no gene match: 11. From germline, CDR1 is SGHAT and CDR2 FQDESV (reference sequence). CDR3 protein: CASSRGLAGPGVEQYF. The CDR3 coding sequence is TGTGCCAGCAGCCGTGGACTAGCGGGGCCCGGAGTCGAGCAGTACTTC.

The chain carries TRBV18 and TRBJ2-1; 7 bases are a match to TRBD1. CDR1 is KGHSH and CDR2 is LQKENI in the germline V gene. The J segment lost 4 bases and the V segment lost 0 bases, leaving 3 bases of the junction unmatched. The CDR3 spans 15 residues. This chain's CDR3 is CASSPPGQVYNEQFF. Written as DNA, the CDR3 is TGTGCCAGCTCACCACCTGGACAGGTTTACAATGAGCAGTTCTTC.

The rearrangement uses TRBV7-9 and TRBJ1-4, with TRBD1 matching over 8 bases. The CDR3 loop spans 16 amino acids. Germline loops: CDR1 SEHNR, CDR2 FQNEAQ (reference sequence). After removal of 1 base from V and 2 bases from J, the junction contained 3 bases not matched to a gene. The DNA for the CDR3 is TGTGCCAGCAGCTTAGGACAGGGGCGGACTAATGAAAAACTGTTTTTT. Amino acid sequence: CASSLGQGRTNEKLFF.

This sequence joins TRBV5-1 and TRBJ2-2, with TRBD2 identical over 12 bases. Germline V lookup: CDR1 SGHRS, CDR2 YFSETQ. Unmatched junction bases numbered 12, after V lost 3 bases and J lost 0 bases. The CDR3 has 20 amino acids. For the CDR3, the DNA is TGCGCCAGCAGCTGGAAGAAACTAGCGGGGGGCCCTTCGAACACCGGGGAGCTGTTTTTT. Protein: CASSWKKLAGGPSNTGELFF. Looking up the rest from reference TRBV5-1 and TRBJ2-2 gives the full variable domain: KAGVTQTPRYLIKTRGQQVTLSCSPISGHRSVSWYQQTPGQGLQFLFEYFSETQRNKGNFPGRFSGRQFSNSRSEMNVSTLELGDSALYLCASSWKKLAGGPSNTGELFFGEGSRLTVL.

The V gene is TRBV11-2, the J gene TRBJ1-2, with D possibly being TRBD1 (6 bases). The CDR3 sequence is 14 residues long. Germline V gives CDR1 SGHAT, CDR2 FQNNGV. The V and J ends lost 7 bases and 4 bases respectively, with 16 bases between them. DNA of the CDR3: TGTGCCAGCACCCTAGGGGGGGGCCGCTATGGCTACACCTTC. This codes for CASTLGGGRYGYTF.

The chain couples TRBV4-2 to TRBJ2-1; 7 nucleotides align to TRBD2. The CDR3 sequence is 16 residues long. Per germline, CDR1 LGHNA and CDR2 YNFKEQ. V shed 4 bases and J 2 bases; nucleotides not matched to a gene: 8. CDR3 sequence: CASSLGASGTYNEQFF. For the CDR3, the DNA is TGTGCCAGCAGCCTCGGGGCTAGCGGAACCTACAATGAGCAGTTCTTC.

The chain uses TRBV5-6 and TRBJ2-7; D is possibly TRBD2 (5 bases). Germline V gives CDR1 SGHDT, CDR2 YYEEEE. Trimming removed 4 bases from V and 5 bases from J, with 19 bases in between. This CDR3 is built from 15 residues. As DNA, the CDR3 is TGTGCCAGCAGCCCCCTCGGAGGCTCAGGACACGAGCAGTACTTC. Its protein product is CASSPLGGSGHEQYF.

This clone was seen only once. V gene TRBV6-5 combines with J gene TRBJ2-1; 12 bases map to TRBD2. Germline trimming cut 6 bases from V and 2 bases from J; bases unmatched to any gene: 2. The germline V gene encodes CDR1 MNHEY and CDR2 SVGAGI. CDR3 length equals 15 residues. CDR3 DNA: TGTGCCAGCAGCTCTAGCGGGGGGGCCTACAATGAGCAGTTCTTC. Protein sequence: CASSSSGGAYNEQFF.

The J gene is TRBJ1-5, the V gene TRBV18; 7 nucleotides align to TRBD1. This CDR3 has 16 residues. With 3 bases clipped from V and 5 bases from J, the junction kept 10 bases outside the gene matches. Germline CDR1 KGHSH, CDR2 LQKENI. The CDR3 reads CASSPTRDRLYQPQHF. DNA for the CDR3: TGTGCCAGCTCACCGACCCGGGACAGACTTTATCAGCCCCAGCATTTT.

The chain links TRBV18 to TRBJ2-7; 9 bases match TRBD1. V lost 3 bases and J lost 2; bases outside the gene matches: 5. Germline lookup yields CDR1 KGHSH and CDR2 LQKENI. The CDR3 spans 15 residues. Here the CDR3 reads CASSPGTGYPYEQYF. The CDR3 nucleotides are TGTGCCAGCTCACCGGGGACAGGGTATCCCTACGAGCAGTACTTC.

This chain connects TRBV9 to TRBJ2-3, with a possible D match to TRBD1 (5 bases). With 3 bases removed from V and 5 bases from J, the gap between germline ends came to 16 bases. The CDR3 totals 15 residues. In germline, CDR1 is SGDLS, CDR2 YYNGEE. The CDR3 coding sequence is TGTGCCAGCAGCGAGGGGATTACAGCTGGAGATACGCAGTATTTT. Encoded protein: CASSEGITAGDTQYF. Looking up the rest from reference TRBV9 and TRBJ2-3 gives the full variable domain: DSGVTQTPKHLITATGQRVTLRCSPRSGDLSVYWYQQSLDQGLQFLIQYYNGEERAKGNILERFSAQQFPDLHSELNLSSLELGDSALYFCASSEGITAGDTQYFGPGTRLTVL.